The next 26 T cell receptor beta chains were all read from a single sample in a study of blood T cell repertoires in COVID-19. Assay used: immunoSEQ multiplex PCR; TCRdb lists only in-frame clones, some missing. Among approximately 150,000 clones, approximately 80% were seen once, and the ten largest hold 4.8%. Input material: peripheral blood. The source is a human donor in a cohort sampled during active COVID-19.

J is TRBJ2-3 and V is TRBV4-2, with 10 bases aligning to TRBD2. The CDR3 consists of 17 residues. V shed 0 bases and J 5 bases; nucleotides not matched to a gene: 8. Germline CDR1 LGHNA, CDR2 YNFKEQ. CDR3: CASSQDPAGGRGDTQYF. CDR3 sequence (DNA): TGTGCCAGCAGCCAAGACCCAGCGGGGGGGCGAGGAGATACGCAGTATTTT.

This clone was counted ten times or more. The chain joins TRBV5-1 to TRBJ2-5; 8 nucleotides align to TRBD1. The germline V gene encodes CDR1 SGHRS and CDR2 YFSETQ. There are 15 residues in the CDR3. With 0 bases clipped from V and 5 bases from J, the junction kept 6 bases outside the gene matches. CDR3 region: CASSLEDREGETQYF. The CDR3 region has the DNA TGCGCCAGCAGCTTGGAGGACAGGGAAGGCGAGACCCAGTACTTC.

The genes are TRBV7-6 and TRBJ2-7, with TRBD2 identical over 8 bases. Germline V gene lookup returns CDR1 SGHVS and CDR2 FNYEAQ. The CDR3 contains 16 residues. V shed 1 base and J 5 bases; nucleotides not matched to a gene: 10. The DNA of the CDR3 is TGTGCCAGCAGCTTAGTCAGGCGGGGGGCGTGGGACGAGCAGTACTTC. Encoded protein: CASSLVRRGAWDEQYF.

The chain uses TRBV2 and TRBJ2-5; possible D gene TRBD2, 7 bases. The CDR3 extends over 15 amino acids. From germline, CDR1 is SNHLY and CDR2 FYNNEI. V lost 5 bases and J lost 5, with 18 bases in between. CDR3 DNA: TGTGCCAGCAGTCGGACGGGGGGCTTTGGGGAGACCCAGTACTTC. It translates to CASSRTGGFGETQYF.

J is TRBJ2-2 and V is TRBV7-3; 12 nucleotides match TRBD1. Germline CDR1 reads SGHTA; CDR2 reads FQGTGA. J gave up 3 bases and V 8 bases, and 4 bases lay outside the gene matches. This CDR3 spans 15 amino acids. CDR3 nucleotides: TGTGCCAGCGGGGACAGGGGGCAGGACACCGGGGAGCTGTTTTTT. Protein product: CASGDRGQDTGELFF.

The V and J genes are TRBV18 and TRBJ2-1; the D gene is possibly TRBD1 (5 bases). Trimming removed 0 bases from V and 10 bases from J, with 16 bases in between. The CDR3 runs 15 residues. The germline V gene encodes CDR1 KGHSH and CDR2 LQKENI. Here the CDR3 reads CASSPPSGREGEQFF. In DNA, the CDR3 is TGTGCCAGCTCACCACCGAGTGGCAGGGAAGGGGAGCAGTTCTTC.

J is TRBJ1-2 and V is TRBV6-5, with TRBD1 matching 7 bases. The ends lost 4 bases at V and 4 bases at J; junction bases unmatched: 12. Germline CDR1 and CDR2: MNHEY and SVGAGI. The CDR3 covers 16 residues. CDR3 loop: CASSLVHGQALYGYTF. Here the CDR3 DNA reads TGTGCCAGCAGTTTAGTCCACGGACAGGCGCTCTATGGCTACACCTTC.

This rearrangement joins TRBV30 to TRBJ1-4; perhaps TRBD1 as D (5 bases). The CDR3 has 18 amino acids. The V end lost 3 bases, the J end lost 0 bases, and 20 bases lay between the germline ends. The germline V gene encodes CDR1 GTSNPN and CDR2 SVGIG (reference sequence). The CDR3 nucleotides are TGTGCCTGGAGCGATCCGGGACTGCGCGTTGCAACTAATGAAAAACTGTTTTTT. Translating it yields CAWSDPGLRVATNEKLFF. The full variable domain, its missing parts supplied by reference TRBV30 and TRBJ1-4, is SQTIHQWPATLVQPVGSPLSLECTVEGTSNPNLYWYRQAAGRGLQLLFYSVGIGQISSEVPQNLSASRPQDRQFILSSKKLLLSDSGFYLCAWSDPGLRVATNEKLFFGSGTQLSVL.

This chain links TRBV28 with TRBJ2-2; 7 positions agree with TRBD1. V shed 5 bases, J shed 4 bases, and the junction held 7 bases outside the gene matches. Looked up from germline, CDR1 is MDHEN and CDR2 is SYDVKM. The CDR3 loop spans 15 amino acids. The CDR3 coding sequence is TGTGCCAGCAGTCCCAATGACAGGGCCACCGGGGAGCTGTTTTTT. Its translation is CASSPNDRATGELFF.

The chain uses TRBV2 and TRBJ1-5; 7 positions match TRBD1. The V gene end was trimmed by 7 bases and the J gene end by 4 bases; junction bases not matched to a gene: 10. In germline, CDR1 is SNHLY, CDR2 FYNNEI. The CDR3 is 15 residues long. The CDR3 bases are TGTGCCAGCACCCCGATGGGACAGTCGAATCAGCCCCAGCATTTT. This translates into CASTPMGQSNQPQHF.

There are a few counts of this clone. This sequence joins TRBV27 and TRBJ1-5; 9 bases agree with TRBD1. After removal of 4 bases from V and 9 bases from J, the junction contained 16 bases not matched to a gene. Germline assignment: CDR1 MNHEY and CDR2 SMNVEV (reference sequence). This CDR3 is built from 17 residues. This chain's CDR3 is CASSYRGGGTGILPQHF. The CDR3 coding sequence is TGTGCCAGCAGTTATCGGGGGGGCGGGACAGGGATCCTGCCCCAGCATTTT.

The sample holds a few counts of this clone. The rearrangement links TRBV6-5 to TRBJ2-7, with 8 bases lining up with TRBD2. Germline lookup yields CDR1 MNHEY and CDR2 SVGAGI. The CDR3 spans 14 residues. The J segment lost 3 bases and the V segment lost 4 bases, leaving 5 bases of the junction unmatched. CDR3 amino acids: CASSLSGSGYEQYV. The CDR3 coding sequence is TGTGCCAGCAGTTTAAGCGGGAGCGGCTACGAGCAGTACGTC.

The chain links TRBV29-1 to TRBJ1-1, with D possibly TRBD1 on 5 matching bases. The CDR3 covers 13 residues. V was cut by 7 bases and J by 2 bases, with 14 bases left in between. Germline lookup yields CDR1 SQVTM and CDR2 ANQGSEA. The DNA of the CDR3 is TGCAGCGCCGCGGGACTGGGCAACACTGAAGCTTTCTTT. Translation gives CSAAGLGNTEAFF.

This clone was recorded a few times. This chain joins TRBV2 and TRBJ1-1; D remains ambiguous. CDR3 length equals 14 residues. The V end lost 5 bases, the J end lost 2 bases, and 12 bases lay between the germline ends. Per germline, CDR1 SNHLY and CDR2 FYNNEI. CDR3 in amino acids: CASSRRSSNTEAFF. For the CDR3, the DNA is TGTGCCAGCAGTAGACGTAGCAGTAACACTGAAGCTTTCTTT.

Written as DNA, the CDR3 is TGTGCCAGCAGCGTAGCTGGCAGGGACAATGAGCAGTTCTTC. Translated: CASSVAGRDNEQFF. V gene TRBV9 combines with J gene TRBJ2-1, with D maybe TRBD1 (5 bases). The CDR3 runs to 14 residues. Germline V CDR1 and CDR2: SGDLS, YYNGEE. The ends were cut back, 0 bases at V and 5 bases at J, with 9 bases in the middle.

The chain recombines TRBV18 with TRBJ2-3; 7 nucleotides line up with TRBD1. Germline V CDR1 and CDR2: KGHSH, LQKENI. The CDR3 has 14 residues. V lost 6 bases to trimming and J lost 1 base; unmatched junction nucleotides: 4. The CDR3 sequence is CASSEGAGTDTQYF. The CDR3 bases are TGTGCCAGCTCTGAGGGGGCAGGCACAGATACGCAGTATTTT.

The chain is built from TRBV27 and TRBJ1-6; D is ambiguous. V lost 3 bases, J lost 6 bases, and 9 bases lay in between. The CDR3 is 14 amino acids. Per germline, CDR1 MNHEY and CDR2 SMNVEV (reference sequence). This CDR3 reads CASSFRGANSPLHF. The CDR3 DNA reads as TGTGCCAGCAGTTTTCGGGGTGCTAATTCACCCCTCCACTTT.

In nucleotides, the CDR3 is TGTGCCAGTAGTATGACTGACGCAGGCTACACCTTC. This translates into CASSMTDAGYTF. This sequence joins TRBV19 and TRBJ1-2; D not certain. CDR1 LNHDA and CDR2 SQIVND come from the germline V gene (reference sequence). CDR3 length equals 12 residues. V was cut by 3 bases and J by 8 bases, with 10 bases left in between.

The chain carries TRBV2 and TRBJ1-1; perhaps TRBD1 as D (6 bases). CDR1 is SNHLY, CDR2 FYNNEI, per germline. V lost 8 bases and J 0 bases, leaving 19 bases between the germline ends. This CDR3 contains 16 residues. CDR3 region: CASRSRGGAVNTEAFF. The CDR3 region has the DNA TGTGCCAGCCGATCACGGGGGGGGGCCGTGAACACTGAAGCTTTCTTT.

The chain joins TRBV4-2 to TRBJ1-6; 9 bases fit TRBD1. CDR3 size: 18 residues. Trimming cost V 3 bases and J 7 bases; bases outside gene matches: 13. Germline-derived CDR1 and CDR2 are LGHNA and YNFKEQ. The CDR3 region has the DNA TGTGCCAGCAGCCATCAACAAACACAGGGGGCAGGGAATTCACCCCTCCACTTT. This encodes CASSHQQTQGAGNSPLHF.

The J gene is TRBJ1-2, the V gene TRBV19; 11 nucleotides align to TRBD1. Looked up from germline, CDR1 is LNHDA and CDR2 is SQIVND (reference sequence). There are 16 residues in the CDR3. V trimming: 6 bases; J trimming: 8 bases; junction bases outside the gene matches: 14. CDR3 DNA sequence: TGTGCCAGTAGAAACTACGACGGACAGGGGGCGCACGGCTACACCTTC. Amino acids: CASRNYDGQGAHGYTF. The full variable domain, in which reference TRBV19 and TRBJ1-2 provide the parts outside the CDR3, is DGGITQSPKYLFRKEGQNVTLSCEQNLNHDAMYWYRQDPGQGLRLIYYSQIVNDFQKGDIAEGYSVSREKKESFPLTVTSAQKNPTAFYLCASRNYDGQGAHGYTFGSGTRLTVV.

In this sample, this clone turned up a few times. The chain couples TRBV7-9 to TRBJ2-7; no clear D. The CDR3 loop spans 13 amino acids. The germline V and J ends were trimmed by 1 base and 2 bases, with 6 bases remaining between them. Germline V gene data show CDR1 as SEHNR and CDR2 as FQNEAQ (reference sequence). The CDR3 protein is CASSLGRAYEQYF. The CDR3 DNA sequence: TGTGCCAGCAGCTTAGGACGGGCCTACGAGCAGTACTTC.

The rearrangement joins TRBV5-1 to TRBJ2-3; 9 positions match TRBD1. The V gene's germline CDR1 is SGHRS and CDR2 YFSETQ. The CDR3 is 14 amino acids. J was trimmed by 4 bases and V by 3 bases; bases with no gene match: 3. The DNA for the CDR3 is TGCGCCAGCAGCTCGACAGGGGGAGCAGATACGCAGTATTTT. Amino acid sequence: CASSSTGGADTQYF.

The chain recombines TRBV27 with TRBJ1-3; D not certain. V lost 4 bases to trimming and J lost 0 bases, with 7 bases between them. CDR3 length: 14 amino acids. CDR1 and CDR2 (germline): MNHEY, SMNVEV (reference sequence). The CDR3 loop is CASSSDTSGNTIYF. The CDR3 coding sequence is TGTGCCAGCAGTTCAGATACCTCTGGAAACACCATATATTTT.

This chain links TRBV12-3 or TRBV12-4 with TRBJ2-3; the D is unclear. Trimming left V 6 bases short and J 6 bases short, with 7 bases between. The CDR3 has 11 residues. DNA of the CDR3: TGTGCCAGCAGCCGCCGGGATACGCAGTATTTT. Amino acids: CASSRRDTQYF.

The chain combines TRBV9 with TRBJ1-5, with 12 positions matching TRBD1. The CDR3 spans 15 residues. Germline CDR1 is SGDLS and CDR2 is YYNGEE. V gave up 4 bases and J gave up 3 bases; unmatched junction bases: 2. This CDR3 reads CASSPGQGANQPQHF. The CDR3, as DNA: TGTGCCAGCAGCCCGGGACAGGGGGCCAATCAGCCCCAGCATTTT.